These 8 T cell receptor beta chains were sequenced from one sample in a study of T cell repertoires in cytomegalovirus infection. TCRdb re-derived calls from the reads in MiXCR, one entry per CDR3 protein. The table has approximately 500,000 distinct CDR3 sequences, approximately 10% seen once. The sequencing sample was made of PBMCs. All receptors come from a human donor in good health (CMV status not recorded). Some clones in this sample may be carry-over from other donors' samples.

This chain links TRBV24-1 with TRBJ2-3; a weak D match, TRBD1 (5 bases). This CDR3 has 16 amino acids. Trimming stripped 4 bases from V and 1 base from J, with 14 bases between. The germline V gene encodes CDR1 KGHDR and CDR2 SFDVKD. CDR3 loop: CATSDQRQLGTDTQYF. In nucleotides, the CDR3 is TGTGCCACCAGTGACCAGCGACAGTTAGGCACAGATACGCAGTATTTT.

This clonotype was seen ten or more times. V is TRBV11-2 and J is TRBJ1-2; 9 bases are a match to TRBD1. V lost 4 bases, J lost 2 bases, and 5 bases stayed unmatched. Per germline, CDR1 SGHAT and CDR2 FQNNGV. This CDR3 has 15 amino acids. In nucleotides, the CDR3 is TGTGCCAGCAGCTCGGCGGGACAGGGAAACTATGGCTACACCTTC. It codes for CASSSAGQGNYGYTF.

This clonotype was recorded at least ten times. The genes are TRBV10-3 and TRBJ2-7, with D uncertain. Germline CDR1 ENHRY, CDR2 SYGVKD. The CDR3 extends over 14 amino acids. Trimming pared 2 bases from V and 9 bases from J, leaving 17 bases between. CDR3 nucleotide sequence: TGTGCCATCAGTGAGCGTCCGCCAGGTTTCGGGCAGTACTTC. Its protein is CAISERPPGFGQYF.

This clonotype was counted ten times or more. The chain uses TRBV27 and TRBJ2-5, with unresolved D. This CDR3 spans 13 amino acids. From germline, CDR1 is MNHEY and CDR2 SMNVEV (reference sequence). Trimming stripped 3 bases from V and 5 bases from J, with 10 bases between. For the CDR3, the DNA is TGTGCCAGCAGTTTTGCGAAAACGGAGACCCAGTACTTC. It codes for CASSFAKTETQYF.

This clonotype has only a few counts. J is TRBJ1-5 and V is TRBV2, with no clear D. V was clipped by 3 bases and J by 3 bases, with 12 bases between them. The CDR3 length is 15 residues. Germline V gene lookup returns CDR1 SNHLY and CDR2 FYNNEI. The CDR3 DNA reads TGTGCCAGCAGTGAGGAGGCAGCTATCAATCAGCCCCAGCATTTT. Protein sequence: CASSEEAAINQPQHF.

Ten or more counts support this clonotype. The chain has TRBV7-2 and TRBJ2-3; D is undetermined. This CDR3 has 14 residues. Deletions cut 0 bases from V and 4 bases from J, with 8 bases between. From germline, CDR1 is SGHTA and CDR2 FQGNSA. The CDR3 coding sequence is TGTGCCAGCAGCTTAGCCCCAGCCTCAGATACGCAGTATTTT. As protein: CASSLAPASDTQYF.

A remark on this clonotype: A read error is possible here, since a much larger clone lies one base away. This chain connects TRBV19 to TRBJ2-7; possibly TRBD2 for D (6 bases). The CDR3 has 15 residues. Germline V lookup: CDR1 LNHDA, CDR2 SQIVND (reference sequence). The CDR3 loop reads CASSIAGDPSYKQYF. DNA of the CDR3: TGTGCCAGTAGTATAGCGGGGGATCCCTCCTACAAGCAGTACTTC.

This clonotype was detected only a few times. This rearrangement joins TRBV9 to TRBJ2-5; TRBD1 matches 7 bases. The V gene end was trimmed by 0 bases and the J gene end by 2 bases; junction bases not matched to a gene: 7. The CDR3 is 16 amino acids. CDR1 is SGDLS, CDR2 YYNGEE, per germline. CDR3 sequence reads: CASSVAPGTAQETQYF. The CDR3 bases are TGTGCCAGCAGCGTAGCCCCTGGGACAGCGCAAGAGACCCAGTACTTC.